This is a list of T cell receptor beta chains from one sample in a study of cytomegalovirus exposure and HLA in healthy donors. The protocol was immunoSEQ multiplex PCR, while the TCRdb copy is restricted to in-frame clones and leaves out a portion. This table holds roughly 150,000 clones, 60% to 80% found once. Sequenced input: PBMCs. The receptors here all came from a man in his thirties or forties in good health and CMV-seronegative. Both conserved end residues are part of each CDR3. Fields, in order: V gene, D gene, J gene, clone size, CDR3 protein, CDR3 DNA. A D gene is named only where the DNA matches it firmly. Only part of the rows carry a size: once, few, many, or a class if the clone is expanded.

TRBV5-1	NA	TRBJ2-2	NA	CASSFAEVNTGELFF	TGCGCCAGCAGCTTCGCGGAGGTGAACACCGGGGAGCTGTTTTTT
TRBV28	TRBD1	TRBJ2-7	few	CASSSGTGVYEQYF	TGTGCCAGCAGTTCCGGGACAGGGGTCTACGAGCAGTACTTC
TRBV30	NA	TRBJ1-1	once	CAWSVQSQTEAFF	TGTGCCTGGAGTGTACAGAGTCAAACTGAAGCTTTCTTT
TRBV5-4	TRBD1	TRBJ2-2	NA	CASSLVNRGDTGELFF	TGTGCCAGCAGCTTGGTTAACAGGGGGGACACCGGGGAGCTGTTTTTT
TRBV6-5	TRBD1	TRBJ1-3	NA	CASSYGGQGGNTIYF	TGTGCCAGCAGTTACGGAGGACAGGGTGGAAACACCATATATTTT
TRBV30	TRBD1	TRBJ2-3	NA	CAWRLTGEYDTQYF	TGTGCCTGGAGACTGACAGGGGAGTACGATACGCAGTATTTT
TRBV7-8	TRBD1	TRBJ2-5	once	CASSTGQGRMETQYF	TGTGCCAGCAGCACGGGACAGGGGCGTATGGAGACCCAGTACTTC
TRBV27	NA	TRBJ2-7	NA	CASSAQLGSEQYF	TGTGCCAGCAGTGCACAGCTTGGGTCCGAGCAGTACTTC
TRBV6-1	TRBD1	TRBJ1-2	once	CASSGNRGADYGYTF	TGTGCCAGCAGTGGAAACAGGGGGGCCGACTATGGCTACACCTTC
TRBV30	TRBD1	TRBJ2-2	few	CASGQGKAGELFF	TGTGCCTCCGGACAGGGGAAGGCCGGGGAGCTGTTTTTT
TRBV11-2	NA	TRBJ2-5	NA	CASSLDIAGTQYF	TGTGCCAGCAGCTTAGACATCGCGGGGACCCAGTACTTC
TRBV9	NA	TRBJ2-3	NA	CASSVDPTPGTDTQYF	TGTGCCAGCAGCGTAGACCCAACCCCGGGCACAGATACGCAGTATTTT
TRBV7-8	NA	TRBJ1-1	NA	CASSGRGYTEAFF	TGTGCCAGCAGCGGTCGGGGATACACTGAAGCTTTCTTT
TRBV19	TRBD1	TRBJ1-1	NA	CASSPQTGTENTEAFF	TGTGCCAGTAGTCCGCAGACCGGGACAGAAAACACTGAAGCTTTCTTT
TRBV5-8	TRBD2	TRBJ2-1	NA	CASSVLAGGFGEQFF	TGTGCCAGCAGTGTACTAGCGGGAGGTTTCGGTGAGCAGTTCTTC
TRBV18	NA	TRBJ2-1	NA	CASSPPSNRYNEQFF	TGTGCCAGCTCACCACCTTCTAACAGGTACAATGAGCAGTTCTTC
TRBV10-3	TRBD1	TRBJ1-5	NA	CAISDPRQGGFQPQHF	TGTGCCATCAGTGATCCCCGACAGGGGGGTTTTCAGCCCCAGCATTTT
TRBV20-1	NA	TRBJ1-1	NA	CSGEGTEAFF	TGCAGCGGGGAGGGCACTGAAGCTTTCTTT
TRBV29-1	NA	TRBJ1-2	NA	CSVGGGLDYGYTF	TGCAGCGTTGGGGGAGGCCTAGACTATGGCTACACCTTC
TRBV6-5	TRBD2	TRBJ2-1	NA	CASTGSGRPYNEQFF	TGTGCCAGCACCGGTAGCGGGAGACCCTACAATGAGCAGTTCTTC
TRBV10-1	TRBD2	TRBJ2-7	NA	CASSEAGAYEQYF	TGCGCCAGCAGTGAGGCGGGAGCCTACGAGCAGTACTTC
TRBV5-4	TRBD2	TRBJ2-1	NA	CASSFASGKAYNEQFF	TGTGCCAGCAGCTTCGCTAGCGGCAAGGCCTACAATGAGCAGTTCTTC
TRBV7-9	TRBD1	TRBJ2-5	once	CASSSLGQGQETQYF	TGTGCTTCCTCCTCCCTCGGACAGGGTCAAGAGACCCAGTACTTC
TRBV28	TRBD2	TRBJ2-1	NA	CASSWLAGSGNEQFF	TGTGCCAGCAGTTGGCTAGCGGGATCTGGCAATGAGCAGTTCTTC
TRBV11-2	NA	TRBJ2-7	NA	CASSLDSGVPWSYEQYF	TGTGCCAGCAGCTTAGATAGTGGAGTGCCTTGGTCCTACGAGCAGTACTTC
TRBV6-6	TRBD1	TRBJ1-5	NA	CASNPQGIGNQPQHF	TGTGCCAGCAACCCACAGGGGATCGGCAATCAGCCCCAGCATTTT
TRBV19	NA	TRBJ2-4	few	CASSILWEGTPPLIAKNIQYF	TGTGCCAGTAGTATACTATGGGAAGGGACTCCACCTCTTATAGCCAAAAACATTCAGTACTTC
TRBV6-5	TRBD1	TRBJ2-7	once	CASSYSGQHYEQYF	TGTGCCAGCAGTTACTCGGGACAGCACTACGAGCAGTACTTC
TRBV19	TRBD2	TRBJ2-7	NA	CASSPGRATRGEQYF	TGTGCCAGTAGTCCAGGGAGGGCCACGAGGGGCGAGCAGTACTTC
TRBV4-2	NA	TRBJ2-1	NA	CASSQGLYIEQFF	TGTGCCAGCAGCCAAGGACTGTATATCGAGCAGTTCTTC
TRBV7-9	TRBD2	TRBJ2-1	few	CATRLAGGAYNEQFF	TGTGCCACCAGACTAGCGGGAGGGGCCTACAATGAGCAGTTCTTC
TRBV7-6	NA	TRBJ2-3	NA	CASSLGPGTDTQYF	TGTGCCAGCAGCTTAGGCCCGGGGACAGATACGCAGTATTTT